The T cell receptor beta chain under discussion was sequenced for a study of T cells in Graves' hyperthyroidism and ophthalmopathy. Overall study findings and caveats: The model predicted ophthalmopathy a median around 6 months before onset. Most clonotypes that expanded in the thyroid above 0.001 also showed up in blood.

The source material, RNA transcripts, was used to amplify TCR beta CDR3 regions. With the HTBI primer set, the TCR CDR3 went through a first round of RT-PCR. Each CDR3 protein is one row after TCRdb ran MiXCR on the multiplex PCR reads. The data contain over 700,000 distinct CDR3 sequences, 30% to 40% of them singletons. Stable Graves' hyperthyroidism denoted no ophthalmopathy progression over 18 months. Diagnostic assessment was based on clinical symptoms, serum thyroxine and TRAb, thyroid ultrasound and orbital computed tomography. Points on this clonotype: Antigen unknown.

The clonotype comes from a middle-aged woman with Graves' hyperthyroidism. Material for sequencing was blood.

CDR3 in DNA: TGTGCCAGCAGTGCCCAGGGCCTCTCTGGCTACACCTTC. Translated: CASSAQGLSGYTF. The rearrangement links TRBV7-2 to TRBJ1-2; TRBD1 might be the D (5 bases). The CDR3 is 13 residues long. CDR1 and CDR2 from the germline V gene are SGHTA and FQGNSA. Trimming left V 6 bases short and J 7 bases short, with 15 bases between.